This TCR beta chain derives from a study of T cells in Graves' hyperthyroidism and ophthalmopathy. Turning to this clonotype: What it binds is unknown. Since a much larger clone is just one base distant, this may be a read error. This likely comes from a read error, as the CDR3 has no conserved phenylalanine or tryptophan at its end. The DNA is omitted, as the CDR3 cannot be located on it reliably, and the CDR3 follows TCRdb's listing.

TCR beta CDR3 regions were amplified from RNA transcripts. The HTBI primer set drove a first-round RT-PCR of the TCR CDR3. In TCRdb, the multiplex PCR reads were re-called with MiXCR into one record per CDR3 protein. Found here are 500,000 to 600,000 distinct CDR3 sequences, about 45% of them singletons; the top ten hold approximately 8.4%. Study-wide results and caveats: Blood held most thyroid clonotypes expanded above 0.001 frequency. Ophthalmopathy got predicted by the model a median roughly 6.1 months before its onset.

Per germline, CDR1 SGHTA and CDR2 FQGNSA. The CDR3 sequence runs 13 residues, both termini included. The sequence derives from a young woman with Graves' hyperthyroidism. The chain employs TRBV7-2 and TRBJ2-7; no check of the table's D call, TRBD1, against the DNA was made. The sequenced sample was peripheral blood or thyroid tissue (not recorded which). CDR3 protein: CASSEGGGGLHQA.